This record looks at one T cell receptor beta chain sequence and its context. Its antigen is still unknown. This entry is derived from a study of vaccination and CD4 T cells after COVID-19. Noted treatment: 10-day PBMC culture with coronavirus spike peptide pools or control peptides (ViraFEST assay). CDR1 is LNHDA and CDR2 is SQIVND in the germline V gene (reference sequence). The length of the CDR3 is 16 residues. V trimming: 4 bases; J trimming: 3 bases; junction bases outside the gene matches: 9. Sequenced with the Oncomine TCR Beta short-read assay was DNA taken from cultured CD4+ T cells. One entry per CDR3 protein results from TCRdb running MiXCR on the PCR reads. Of over 10,000 distinct CDR3 sequences in the sample, about 43% were seen once.

The rearrangement uses TRBV19 and TRBJ1-5, with 7 bases aligning to TRBD1. Sequencing was carried out using CD4+ T cells from blood, cultured in vitro. The TCR originated in a human donor who had recovered from COVID-19. In DNA form, the CDR3 reads TGTGCCAGTAGTACCCCGACAGGGACTTACAATCAGCCCCAGCATTTT. As protein: CASSTPTGTYNQPQHF.